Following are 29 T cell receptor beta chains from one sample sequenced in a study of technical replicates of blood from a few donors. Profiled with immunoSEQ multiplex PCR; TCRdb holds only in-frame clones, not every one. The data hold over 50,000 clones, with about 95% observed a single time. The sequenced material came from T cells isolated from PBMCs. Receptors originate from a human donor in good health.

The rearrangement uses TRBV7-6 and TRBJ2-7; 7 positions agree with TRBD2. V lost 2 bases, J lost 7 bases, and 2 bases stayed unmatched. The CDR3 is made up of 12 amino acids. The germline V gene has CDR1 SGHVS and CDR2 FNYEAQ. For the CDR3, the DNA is TGTGCCAGCAGCTTACCCGGGGGGGAGCAGTACTTC. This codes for CASSLPGGEQYF.

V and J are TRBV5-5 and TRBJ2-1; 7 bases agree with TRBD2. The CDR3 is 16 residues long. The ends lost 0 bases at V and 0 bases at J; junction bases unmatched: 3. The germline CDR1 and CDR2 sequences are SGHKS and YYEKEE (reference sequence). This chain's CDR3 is CASSLATGGSYNEQFF. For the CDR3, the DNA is TGTGCCAGCAGCTTGGCTACGGGAGGCTCCTACAATGAGCAGTTCTTC.

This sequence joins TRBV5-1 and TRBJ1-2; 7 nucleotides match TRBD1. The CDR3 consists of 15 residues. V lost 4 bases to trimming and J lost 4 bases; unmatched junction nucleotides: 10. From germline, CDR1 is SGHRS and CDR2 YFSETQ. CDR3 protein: CASSTTGQIGYGYTF. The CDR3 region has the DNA TGCGCCAGCAGCACGACAGGGCAGATTGGCTATGGCTACACCTTC.

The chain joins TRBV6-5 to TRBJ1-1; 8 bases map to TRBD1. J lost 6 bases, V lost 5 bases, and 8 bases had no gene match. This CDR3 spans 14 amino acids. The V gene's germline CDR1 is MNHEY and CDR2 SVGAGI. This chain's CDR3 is CASSPGQASSEAFF. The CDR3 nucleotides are TGTGCCAGCAGTCCGGGACAGGCTTCATCTGAAGCTTTCTTT.

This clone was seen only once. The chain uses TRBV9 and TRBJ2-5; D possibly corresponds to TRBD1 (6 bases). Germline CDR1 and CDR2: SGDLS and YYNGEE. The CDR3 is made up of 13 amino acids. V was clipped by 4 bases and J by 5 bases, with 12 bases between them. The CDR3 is CASSPRTAETQYF. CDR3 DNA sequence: TGTGCCAGCAGCCCCCGGACAGCGGAGACCCAGTACTTC.

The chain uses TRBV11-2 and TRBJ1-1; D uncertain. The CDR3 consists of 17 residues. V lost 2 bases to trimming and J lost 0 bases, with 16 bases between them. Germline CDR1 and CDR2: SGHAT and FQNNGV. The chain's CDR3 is CASSLYSLSRMNTEAFF. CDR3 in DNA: TGTGCCAGCAGCTTATACAGTCTATCCAGAATGAACACTGAAGCTTTCTTT. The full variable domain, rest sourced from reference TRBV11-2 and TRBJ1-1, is EAGVAQSPRYKIIEKRQSVAFWCNPISGHATLYWYQQILGQGPKLLIQFQNNGVVDDSQLPKDRFSAERLKGVDSTLKIQPAKLEDSAVYLCASSLYSLSRMNTEAFFGQGTRLTVV.

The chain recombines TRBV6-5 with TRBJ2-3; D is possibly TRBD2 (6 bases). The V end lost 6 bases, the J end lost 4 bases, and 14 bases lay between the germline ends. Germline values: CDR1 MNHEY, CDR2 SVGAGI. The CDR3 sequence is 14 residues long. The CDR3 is CASSPRDSSDTQYF. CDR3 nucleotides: TGTGCCAGCAGCCCCCGGGACTCCTCAGATACGCAGTATTTT.

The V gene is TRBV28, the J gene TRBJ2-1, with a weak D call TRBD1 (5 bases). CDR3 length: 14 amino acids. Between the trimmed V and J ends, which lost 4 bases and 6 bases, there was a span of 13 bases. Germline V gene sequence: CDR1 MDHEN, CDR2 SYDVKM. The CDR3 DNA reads TGTGCCAGCAGTTCCGGCAGGGCCCGCAATGAGCAGTTCTTC. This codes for CASSSGRARNEQFF.

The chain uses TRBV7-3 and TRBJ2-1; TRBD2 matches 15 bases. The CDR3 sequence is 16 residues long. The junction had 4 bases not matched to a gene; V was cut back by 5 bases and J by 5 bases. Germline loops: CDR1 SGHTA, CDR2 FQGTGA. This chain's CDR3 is CASSQGTSGGNNEQFF. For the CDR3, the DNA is TGTGCCAGCAGCCAAGGGACTAGCGGGGGGAACAATGAGCAGTTCTTC.

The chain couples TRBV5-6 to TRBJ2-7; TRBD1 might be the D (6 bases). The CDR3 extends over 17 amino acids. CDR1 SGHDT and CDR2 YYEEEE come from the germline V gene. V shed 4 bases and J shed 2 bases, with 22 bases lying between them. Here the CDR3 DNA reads TGTGCCAGCAGCGGGGCCGTGGGACACTCGCTTACCTACGAGCAGTACTTC. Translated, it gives CASSGAVGHSLTYEQYF.

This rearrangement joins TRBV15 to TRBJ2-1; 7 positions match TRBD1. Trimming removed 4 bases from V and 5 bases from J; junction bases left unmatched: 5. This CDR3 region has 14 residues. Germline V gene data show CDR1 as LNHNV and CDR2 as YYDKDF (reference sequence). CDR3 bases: TGTGCCACCAGCACACGGGACAGCGACAATGAGCAGTTCTTC. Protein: CATSTRDSDNEQFF.

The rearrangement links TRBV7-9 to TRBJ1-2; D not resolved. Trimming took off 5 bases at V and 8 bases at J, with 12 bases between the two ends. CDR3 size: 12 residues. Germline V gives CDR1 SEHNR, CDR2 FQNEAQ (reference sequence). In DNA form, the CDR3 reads TGTGCCAGCAGCCCCCCTTCGGGGGGCTACACCTTC. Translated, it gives CASSPPSGGYTF. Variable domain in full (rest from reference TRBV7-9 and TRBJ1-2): DTGVSQNPRHKITKRGQNVTFRCDPISEHNRLYWYRQTLGQGPEFLTYFQNEAQLEKSRLLSDRFSAERPKGSFSTLEIQRTEQGDSAMYLCASSPPSGGYTFGSGTRLTVV.

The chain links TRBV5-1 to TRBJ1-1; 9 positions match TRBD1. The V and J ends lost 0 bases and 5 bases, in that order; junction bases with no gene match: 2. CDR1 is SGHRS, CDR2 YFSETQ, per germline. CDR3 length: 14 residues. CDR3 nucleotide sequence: TGCGCCAGCAGCTTGGGGGACAGGGATACTGAAGCTTTCTTT. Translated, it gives CASSLGDRDTEAFF.

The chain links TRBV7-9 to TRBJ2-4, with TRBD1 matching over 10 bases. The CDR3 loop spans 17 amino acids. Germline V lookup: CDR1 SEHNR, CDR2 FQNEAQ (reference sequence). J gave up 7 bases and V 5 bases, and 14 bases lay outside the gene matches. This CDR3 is CASSILSRDRGFNIQYF. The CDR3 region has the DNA TGTGCCAGCAGCATCCTATCCCGGGACAGGGGATTCAACATTCAGTACTTC. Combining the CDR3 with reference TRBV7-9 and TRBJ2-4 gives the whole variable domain DTGVSQNPRHKITKRGQNVTFRCDPISEHNRLYWYRQTLGQGPEFLTYFQNEAQLEKSRLLSDRFSAERPKGSFSTLEIQRTEQGDSAMYLCASSILSRDRGFNIQYFGAGTRLSVL.

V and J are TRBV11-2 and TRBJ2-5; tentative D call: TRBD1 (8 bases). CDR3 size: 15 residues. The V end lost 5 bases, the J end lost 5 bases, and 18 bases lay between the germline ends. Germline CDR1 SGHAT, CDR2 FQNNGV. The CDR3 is CASSRLDREGETQYF. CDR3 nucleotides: TGTGCCAGCAGCCGATTGGACAGGGAGGGGGAGACCCAGTACTTC.

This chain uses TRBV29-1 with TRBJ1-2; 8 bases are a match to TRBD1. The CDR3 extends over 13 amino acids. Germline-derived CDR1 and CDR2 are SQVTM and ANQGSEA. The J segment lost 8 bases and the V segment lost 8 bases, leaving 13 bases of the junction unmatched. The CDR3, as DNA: TGCAGCCACGAAGCGGGACAGGCGGGCGGCTACACCTTC. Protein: CSHEAGQAGGYTF.

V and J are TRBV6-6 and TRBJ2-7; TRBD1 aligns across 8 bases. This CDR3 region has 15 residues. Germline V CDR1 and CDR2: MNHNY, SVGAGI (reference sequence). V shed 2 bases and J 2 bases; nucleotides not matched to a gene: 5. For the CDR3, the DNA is TGTGCCAGCAGTTACACCGGGACAGGACCCTACGAGCAGTACTTC. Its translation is CASSYTGTGPYEQYF.

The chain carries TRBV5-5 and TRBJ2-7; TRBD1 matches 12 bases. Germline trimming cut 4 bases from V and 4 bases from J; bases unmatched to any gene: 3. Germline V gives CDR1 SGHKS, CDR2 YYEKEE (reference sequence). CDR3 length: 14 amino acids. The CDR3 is CASSPGQGAYEQYF. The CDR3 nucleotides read TGTGCCAGCAGCCCGGGACAGGGGGCTTACGAGCAGTACTTC.

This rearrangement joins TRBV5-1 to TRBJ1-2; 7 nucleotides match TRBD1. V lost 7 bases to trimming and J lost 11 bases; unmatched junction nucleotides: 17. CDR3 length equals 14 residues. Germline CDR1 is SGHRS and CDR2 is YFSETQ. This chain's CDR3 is CASAVSGTAATYTF. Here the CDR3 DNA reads TGCGCCAGCGCGGTTTCCGGGACAGCCGCGACTTACACCTTC.

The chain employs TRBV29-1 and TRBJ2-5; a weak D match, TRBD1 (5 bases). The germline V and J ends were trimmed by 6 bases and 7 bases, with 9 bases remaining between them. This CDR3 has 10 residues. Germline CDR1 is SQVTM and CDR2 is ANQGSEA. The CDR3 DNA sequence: TGCAGCGTCGCTAGGGGGACCCAGTACTTC. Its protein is CSVARGTQYF. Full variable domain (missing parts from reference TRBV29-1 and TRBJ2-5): SAVISQKPSRDICQRGTSLTIQCQVDSQVTMMFWYRQQPGQSLTLIATANQGSEATYESGFVIDKFPISRPNLTFSTLTVSNMSPEDSSIYLCSVARGTQYFGPGTRLLVL.

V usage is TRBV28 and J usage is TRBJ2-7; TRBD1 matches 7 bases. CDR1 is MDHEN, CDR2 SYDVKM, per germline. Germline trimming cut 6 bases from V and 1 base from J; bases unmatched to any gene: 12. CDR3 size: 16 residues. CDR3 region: CASRSQTGFNSYEQYF. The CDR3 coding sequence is TGTGCCAGCAGATCTCAGACAGGGTTCAATTCCTACGAGCAGTACTTC. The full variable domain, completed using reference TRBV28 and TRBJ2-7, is DVKVTQSSRYLVKRTGEKVFLECVQDMDHENMFWYRQDPGLGLRLIYFSYDVKMKEKGDIPEGYSVSREKKERFSLILESASTNQTSMYLCASRSQTGFNSYEQYFGPGTRLTVT.

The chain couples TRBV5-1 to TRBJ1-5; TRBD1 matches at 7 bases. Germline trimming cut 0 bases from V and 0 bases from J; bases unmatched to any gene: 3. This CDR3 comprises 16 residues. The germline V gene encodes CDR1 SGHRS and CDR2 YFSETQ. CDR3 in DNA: TGCGCCAGCAGCTTGGGGGACAGCAATAGCAATCAGCCCCAGCATTTT. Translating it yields CASSLGDSNSNQPQHF. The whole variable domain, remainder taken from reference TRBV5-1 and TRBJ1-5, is KAGVTQTPRYLIKTRGQQVTLSCSPISGHRSVSWYQQTPGQGLQFLFEYFSETQRNKGNFPGRFSGRQFSNSRSEMNVSTLELGDSALYLCASSLGDSNSNQPQHFGDGTRLSIL.

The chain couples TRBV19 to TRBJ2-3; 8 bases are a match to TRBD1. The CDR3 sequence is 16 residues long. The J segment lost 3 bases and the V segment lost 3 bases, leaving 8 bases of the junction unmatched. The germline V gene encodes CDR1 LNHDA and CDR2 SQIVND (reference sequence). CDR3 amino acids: CASSMGTGSPTDTQYF. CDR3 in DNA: TGTGCCAGTAGTATGGGGACAGGAAGCCCGACAGATACGCAGTATTTT.

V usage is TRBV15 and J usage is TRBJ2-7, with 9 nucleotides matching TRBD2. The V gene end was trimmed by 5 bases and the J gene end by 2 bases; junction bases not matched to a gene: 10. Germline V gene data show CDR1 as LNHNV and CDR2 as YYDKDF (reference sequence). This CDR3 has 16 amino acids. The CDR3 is CATSPEGASGAYEQYF. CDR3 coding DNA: TGTGCCACCAGCCCAGAAGGGGCTAGCGGGGCCTACGAGCAGTACTTC.

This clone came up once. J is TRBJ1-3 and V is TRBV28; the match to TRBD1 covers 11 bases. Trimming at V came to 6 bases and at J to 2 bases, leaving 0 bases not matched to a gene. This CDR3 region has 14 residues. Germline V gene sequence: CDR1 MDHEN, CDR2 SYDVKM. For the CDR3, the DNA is TGTGCCAGCAGGGGACAGGGGGCTGGAAACACCATATATTTT. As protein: CASRGQGAGNTIYF.

The CDR3 nucleotides read TGTGCCAGCAGCTTGCCTGGGGGGGTTCGGGAGACCCAGTACTTC. Protein sequence: CASSLPGGVRETQYF. The chain combines TRBV11-2 with TRBJ2-5, with TRBD2 matching over 7 bases. Trimming took 3 bases from V and 5 from J; bases not matched to a gene: 9. Germline lookup yields CDR1 SGHAT and CDR2 FQNNGV. This CDR3 spans 15 amino acids.

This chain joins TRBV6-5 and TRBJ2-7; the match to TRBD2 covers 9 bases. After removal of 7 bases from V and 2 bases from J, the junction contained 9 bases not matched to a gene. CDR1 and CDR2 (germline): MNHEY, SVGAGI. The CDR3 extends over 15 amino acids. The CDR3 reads CASKGSGRTPYEQYF. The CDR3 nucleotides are TGTGCCAGCAAGGGTAGCGGGAGAACCCCCTACGAGCAGTACTTC.

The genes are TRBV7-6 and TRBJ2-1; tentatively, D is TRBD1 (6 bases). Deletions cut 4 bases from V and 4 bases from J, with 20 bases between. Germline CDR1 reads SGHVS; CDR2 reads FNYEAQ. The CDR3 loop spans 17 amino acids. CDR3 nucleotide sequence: TGTGCCAGCAGCTCACTTTCCCGACAGGATCTATACAATGAGCAGTTCTTC. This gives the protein CASSSLSRQDLYNEQFF.

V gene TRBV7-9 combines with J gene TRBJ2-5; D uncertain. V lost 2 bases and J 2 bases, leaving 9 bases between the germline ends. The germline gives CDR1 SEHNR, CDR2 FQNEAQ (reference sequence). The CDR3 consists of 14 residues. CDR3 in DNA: TGTGCCAGCAGCTTATCGCCAACTCAAGAGACCCAGTACTTC. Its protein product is CASSLSPTQETQYF.